The sequence of this T cell receptor beta chain was determined in a study of CD8+ T cells in alopecia areata. Study as a whole: Treatment with tofacitinib (6 to 18 months) was followed by 6 months off drug. For treated patients, severity scores reflected the percentage of scalp area affected.

cDNA prepared by RNA extraction and subsequent reverse transcription served as the template for sequencing. Clones were sequenced by immunoSEQ multiplex PCR, and TCRdb holds only the in-frame ones, with some missing. In the table there are around 190,000 clones, under 80% of which are singletons. Documented treatment: oral pan-JAK inhibitor, 5-10 mg twice daily. Germline values: CDR1 SQVTM, CDR2 ANQGSEA. Trimming shortened V by 7 bases and J by 0 bases, and 18 bases separated the two germline ends. The CDR3 covers 15 residues. The sequencing used CD4+ T cells sorted from blood, collected at approximately week 50, from a patient treated with tofacitinib. V is TRBV29-1 and J is TRBJ1-2; D call uncertain. The TCR sequence derives from a human donor with alopecia areata. CDR3 nucleotide sequence: TGCAGCGCCATGAATGGCACCAGCCCTAACTATGGCTACACCTTC. It specifies CSAMNGTSPNYGYTF.